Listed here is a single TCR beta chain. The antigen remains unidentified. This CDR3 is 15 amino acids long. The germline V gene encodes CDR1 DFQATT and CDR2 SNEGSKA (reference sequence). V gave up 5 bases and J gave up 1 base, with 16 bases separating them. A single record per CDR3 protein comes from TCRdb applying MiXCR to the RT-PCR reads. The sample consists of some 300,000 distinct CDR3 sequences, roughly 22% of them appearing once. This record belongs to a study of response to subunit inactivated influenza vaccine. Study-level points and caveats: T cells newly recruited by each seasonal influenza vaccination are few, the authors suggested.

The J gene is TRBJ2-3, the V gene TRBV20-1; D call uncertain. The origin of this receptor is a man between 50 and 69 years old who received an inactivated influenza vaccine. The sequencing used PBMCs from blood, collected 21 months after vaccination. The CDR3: CSAPQFGPGTDTQYF. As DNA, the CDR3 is TGCAGTGCTCCCCAATTTGGACCCGGCACAGATACGCAGTATTTT.